Sequencing of this T cell receptor beta chain was carried out in a study of T cell responses to AZD1222 COVID-19 vaccine. General study findings and limits: Of spike-specific TCRs, nearly half reportedly target regions left unmutated in variants. With dominance at 160-218 and 743-854, vaccine-associated CD4 TCRs spanned spike.

This clone has only a few counts. Its matching antigen is unknown. Sequencing used immunoSEQ multiplex PCR; TCRdb keeps in-frame clones, though not all of them. Of approximately 120,000 clones listed, approximately 91% are singletons. V dropped 0 bases and J dropped 6 bases, with 13 bases sitting between them. The CDR3 sequence is 15 residues long. Germline assignment: CDR1 SGHNT and CDR2 YYREEE (reference sequence). The sequenced sample was peripheral blood, obtained on day 0 of MenACWY control vaccination. This chain connects TRBV5-4 to TRBJ1-5; the D gene is possibly TRBD1 (6 bases). This clonotype was obtained from an adult in good health. CDR3 protein: CASSLGGGAAQPQHF. CDR3 nucleotide sequence: TGTGCCAGCAGCTTGGGAGGGGGAGCCGCTCAGCCCCAGCATTTT.